This passage covers 24 T cell receptor beta chains from one sample sequenced in a study of blood T cell repertoires in COVID-19. The protocol was immunoSEQ multiplex PCR, while the TCRdb copy is restricted to in-frame clones and leaves out a portion. This table has fewer than 120,000 clones, around 76% appearing once. Sequencing used peripheral blood. The receptors were gathered from a woman older than 75 with acute or convalescent COVID-19.

The rearrangement uses TRBV3-1 (or the pseudogene TRBV3-2) and TRBJ2-2, with D possibly being TRBD1 (6 bases). The CDR3 is 14 residues long. Germline CDR1 is LGHDT and CDR2 is YNNKEL (reference sequence). The V end lost 4 bases, the J end lost 7 bases, and 13 bases lay between the germline ends. The CDR3 loop reads CASSRGRGNGELFF. CDR3 nucleotides: TGTGCCAGCAGCCGCGGCAGGGGTAACGGGGAGCTGTTTTTT.

The chain's CDR3 is CASSPGLVYGYEQYF. The CDR3 coding sequence is TGTGCCAGCAGCCCCGGACTAGTATACGGCTACGAGCAGTACTTC. The chain is built from TRBV6-2 or TRBV6-3 and TRBJ2-7; 7 bases match TRBD2. CDR3 length: 15 amino acids. The V segment lost 6 bases and the J segment 3 bases; nucleotides outside the gene matches: 11. Germline assignment: CDR1 MNHEY and CDR2 SVGEGT.

The chain combines TRBV5-1 with TRBJ2-2; D is undetermined. The germline V and J ends were trimmed by 2 bases and 0 bases, with 8 bases remaining between them. Germline-derived CDR1 and CDR2 are SGHRS and YFSETQ. The CDR3 totals 15 residues. CDR3 protein: CASSFDNANTGELFF. For the CDR3, the DNA is TGCGCCAGCAGCTTTGACAACGCGAACACCGGGGAGCTGTTTTTT.

This chain uses TRBV7-6 with TRBJ1-3; D unresolved. The CDR3 spans 12 residues. The germline V and J ends were trimmed by 8 bases and 3 bases, with 8 bases remaining between them. CDR1 and CDR2 (germline): SGHVS, FNYEAQ. The CDR3 DNA is TGTGCCAGCGGCGGTGTTGGAAACACCATATATTTT. Translated: CASGGVGNTIYF. The entire variable domain, with the rest obtained from reference TRBV7-6 and TRBJ1-3, is as follows: GAGVSQSPRYKVTKRGQDVALRCDPISGHVSLYWYRQALGQGPEFLTYFNYEAQQDKSGLPNDRFSAERPEGSISTLTIQRTEQRDSAMYRCASGGVGNTIYFGEGSWLTVV.

As to this clone: Other DNA sequences from this sample encode an identical CDR3 as well. V is TRBV3-1 (or the pseudogene TRBV3-2) and J is TRBJ1-2; TRBD1 is a possible D gene (6 bases). This CDR3 spans 14 amino acids. V was shortened by 3 bases and J by 3 bases, with 11 bases between the two germline ends. The V gene's germline CDR1 is LGHDT and CDR2 YNNKEL (reference sequence). The CDR3 DNA sequence: TGTGCCAGCAGCCACCAGACAGGCGACTATGGCTACACCTTC. It specifies CASSHQTGDYGYTF.

This chain links TRBV19 with TRBJ1-1; 7 bases match TRBD1. The CDR3 is 13 residues long. Germline CDR1 is LNHDA and CDR2 is SQIVND (reference sequence). V lost 3 bases and J lost 6; bases outside the gene matches: 4. Written as DNA, the CDR3 is TGTGCCAGTAGTATGGGACAGATCGCTGAAGCTTTCTTT. This sequence encodes CASSMGQIAEAFF.

The rearrangement links TRBV7-9 to TRBJ1-1; the D is unclear. The CDR3 has 14 amino acids. Looked up from germline, CDR1 is SEHNR and CDR2 is FQNEAQ (reference sequence). V shed 7 bases and J shed 3 bases, with 15 bases lying between them. CDR3 nucleotides: TGTGCCAGCACACGATCATACGGGTACACTGAAGCTTTCTTT. It translates to CASTRSYGYTEAFF.

Only one count was recorded for this clone. This chain links TRBV2 with TRBJ2-2; 10 bases agree with TRBD1. With 5 bases clipped from V and 4 bases from J, the junction kept 4 bases outside the gene matches. CDR3 length: 15 amino acids. The germline gives CDR1 SNHLY, CDR2 FYNNEI. The CDR3 loop reads CASSQGQGSTGELFF. Written as DNA, the CDR3 is TGTGCCAGCAGTCAGGGACAGGGGAGCACCGGGGAGCTGTTTTTT.

The chain combines TRBV7-2 with TRBJ2-7; D unresolved. V was trimmed by 3 bases and J by 2 bases, leaving 5 bases between them. Per the germline V gene, CDR1 is SGHTA and CDR2 is FQGNSA. The CDR3 covers 12 residues. The CDR3 sequence is CASSFQTYEQYF. In nucleotides, the CDR3 is TGTGCCAGCAGCTTCCAGACCTACGAGCAGTACTTC.

CDR3 sequence (DNA): TGTGCCAGTAGTATAGATCCTGACAGGCAAGAGACCCAGTACTTC. It is translated as CASSIDPDRQETQYF. The V call is TRBV19, the J call TRBJ2-5; a possible D gene is TRBD1 (6 bases). The CDR3 loop spans 15 amino acids. In germline, CDR1 is LNHDA, CDR2 SQIVND (reference sequence). V lost 0 bases to trimming and J lost 2 bases, with 10 bases between them.

This clone was counted between two and nine times. The chain carries TRBV28 and TRBJ1-1, with TRBD1 matching over 7 bases. The CDR3 covers 14 residues. The V gene end was trimmed by 6 bases and the J gene end by 2 bases; junction bases not matched to a gene: 6. Germline lookup yields CDR1 MDHEN and CDR2 SYDVKM. CDR3 DNA: TGTGCCAGCAGAGAGGGACAGATAAACACTGAAGCTTTCTTT. It translates to CASREGQINTEAFF.

This chain joins TRBV11-2 and TRBJ2-5; D gene uncertain. This CDR3 has 13 residues. Per the germline V gene, CDR1 is SGHAT and CDR2 is FQNNGV. V was pared by 8 bases and J by 5 bases, with 15 bases between. CDR3 residues: CASGSQAFETQYF. Written as DNA, the CDR3 is TGTGCCAGCGGCTCCCAGGCGTTTGAGACCCAGTACTTC.

The rearrangement links TRBV19 to TRBJ1-3; D not resolved. Germline V gene data show CDR1 as LNHDA and CDR2 as SQIVND (reference sequence). The CDR3 is made up of 18 amino acids. V lost 7 bases and J lost 2, with 24 bases in between. The CDR3 DNA reads as TGTGCCAGTACGGGGATTGGTTATCGGAGAACTCCTGGAAACACCATATATTTT. As protein: CASTGIGYRRTPGNTIYF.

This clone was picked up one time. V and J are TRBV6-2 or TRBV6-3 and TRBJ2-1, with 7 bases fitting TRBD1. The CDR3 spans 13 residues. J gave up 9 bases and V 6 bases, and 8 bases lay outside the gene matches. Germline V lookup: CDR1 MNHEY, CDR2 SVGEGT. CDR3 DNA: TGTGCCAGCAGCTGGGACAGAAAGGGTGAGCAGTTCTTC. Amino acids: CASSWDRKGEQFF.

This chain connects TRBV7-8 to TRBJ2-1, with D perhaps matching TRBD2 (6 bases). Germline assignment: CDR1 SGHVS and CDR2 FQNEAQ. The ends were cut back, 1 base at V and 6 bases at J, with 10 bases in the middle. The CDR3 has 14 amino acids. The CDR3 DNA sequence: TGTGCCAGCAGCTTAGGTGACGGGGGCAATGAGCAGTTCTTC. It encodes CASSLGDGGNEQFF.

This clone was observed a single time. The chain links TRBV7-3 to TRBJ2-3; D perhaps matches TRBD2 (6 bases). The CDR3 loop spans 13 amino acids. Looked up from germline, CDR1 is SGHTA and CDR2 is FQGTGA. V lost 4 bases to trimming and J lost 5 bases, with 10 bases between them. This CDR3 is CASSSLGGDTQYF. The CDR3 region has the DNA TGTGCCAGCAGCTCCCTGGGGGGAGATACGCAGTATTTT.

V usage is TRBV4-1 and J usage is TRBJ1-3; TRBD1 might be the D (5 bases). Germline V gives CDR1 MGHRA, CDR2 YSYEKL. Trimming removed 0 bases at V and 0 bases at J, with 15 bases between. The CDR3 length is 18 residues. The CDR3 DNA reads as TGCGCCAGCAGCCAAGATGGGGCCTGGGTATACTCTGGAAACACCATATATTTT. Protein: CASSQDGAWVYSGNTIYF.

This clone has just a few counts. The V gene is TRBV9, the J gene TRBJ2-7; D gene unclear. The CDR3 spans 14 residues. The germline CDR1 and CDR2 sequences are SGDLS and YYNGEE. V lost 4 bases, J lost 3 bases, and 14 bases lay in between. CDR3 bases: TGTGCCAGCAGCCCTAGGTGGCTGGACTACGAGCAGTACTTC. Amino acids: CASSPRWLDYEQYF. The whole variable domain, filled in from reference TRBV9 and TRBJ2-7, reads DSGVTQTPKHLITATGQRVTLRCSPRSGDLSVYWYQQSLDQGLQFLIQYYNGEERAKGNILERFSAQQFPDLHSELNLSSLELGDSALYFCASSPRWLDYEQYFGPGTRLTVT.

The chain recombines TRBV7-8 with TRBJ2-1; 9 nucleotides match TRBD2. The CDR3 is 15 amino acids. The V segment lost 5 bases and the J segment 9 bases; nucleotides outside the gene matches: 11. Looked up from germline, CDR1 is SGHVS and CDR2 is FQNEAQ. CDR3 in DNA: TGTGCCAGCAGCCGACTAGCGGTAGATTTCGGTGAGCAGTTCTTC. Translating it yields CASSRLAVDFGEQFF.

This chain links TRBV12-3 or TRBV12-4 with TRBJ2-3, with 7 positions matching TRBD2. V lost 7 bases, J lost 1 base, and 2 bases stayed unmatched. This CDR3 region has 13 residues. The CDR3 coding sequence is TGTGCCAGCACGGCGGGGGGCACAGATACGCAGTATTTT. Its protein is CASTAGGTDTQYF.

This clone occurred once. The chain is built from TRBV28 and TRBJ2-7; the D gene is possibly TRBD1 (6 bases). The CDR3 sequence is 14 residues long. Germline CDR1 MDHEN, CDR2 SYDVKM. V gave up 6 bases and J gave up 5 bases, with 17 bases separating them. CDR3 region: CASSRSGTYHEQYF. CDR3 bases: TGTGCCAGCAGCCGATCGGGGACATACCACGAGCAGTACTTC.

This sequence joins TRBV24-1 and TRBJ2-1, with 8 bases matching TRBD1. V was pared by 4 bases and J by 3 bases, with 4 bases of the junction left unmatched. The germline CDR1 and CDR2 sequences are KGHDR and SFDVKD. There are 15 residues in the CDR3. The CDR3 bases are TGTGCCACCAGTGACGGACAGGGCTACTACAATGAGCAGTTCTTC. Translating gives CATSDGQGYYNEQFF.

The chain couples TRBV28 to TRBJ1-1, with D unclear. Germline CDR1 reads MDHEN; CDR2 reads SYDVKM. The ends were cut back, 7 bases at V and 11 bases at J, with 17 bases in the middle. There are 12 residues in the CDR3. The CDR3, as DNA: TGTGCCAGCATCGCCTCGGTGCCTCCCGCTTTCTTT. This translates into CASIASVPPAFF.

This clone was seen once. The CDR3 DNA reads as TGTGCCAGCAGCCCCGGACAGTGGGGAAACACCATATATTTT. It encodes CASSPGQWGNTIYF. The chain combines TRBV7-9 with TRBJ1-3; perhaps TRBD1 as D (6 bases). CDR1 is SEHNR and CDR2 is FQNEAQ in the germline V gene (reference sequence). The CDR3 covers 14 residues. Trimming cost V 5 bases and J 4 bases, with 12 bases left between them.